Listed here are 21 T cell receptor beta chains from one sample, sequenced in a study of post-analysis software for immune sequencing data. Regarding the study as a whole: Elevated frequency relative to controls characterized 4 or 5 TRBV segments in patients, TRBV5-6, TRBV5-1 and TRBV20-1 among them.

No cognate antigen is known for these TCRs. cDNA libraries for TCR beta contained unique molecular identifiers. TCRdb itself ran the PCR reads through MiXCR, one entry per CDR3 protein. The table shows around 400,000 distinct CDR3 sequences, with over 30% occurring only once. The sequenced material came from blood. The source of these receptors is a girl aged 2-10 years with multiple sclerosis.

The chain is built from TRBV5-6 and TRBJ2-5; no firm D call. The V gene lost 0 bases and the J gene lost 0 bases, with 12 bases spanning the gap. Germline V gives CDR1 SGHDT, CDR2 YYEEEE. This CDR3 has 16 amino acids. The CDR3, as DNA: TGTGCCAGCAGCTTGGTTAAGGGAATATACCAAGAGACCCAGTACTTC. This encodes CASSLVKGIYQETQYF.

This clonotype was seen a handful of times. The chain uses TRBV15 and TRBJ1-1, with D possibly matching TRBD1 (5 bases). Germline-derived CDR1 and CDR2 are LNHNV and YYDKDF (reference sequence). This CDR3 has 15 amino acids. V was trimmed by 0 bases and J by 4 bases, leaving 12 bases between them. The CDR3 bases are TGTGCCACCAGCAGAGATCGGGGGGTAGGCACTGAAGCTTTCTTT. Encoded protein: CATSRDRGVGTEAFF.

CDR3 sequence reads: CASRRKTQAYGYTF. The CDR3 bases are TGTGCCAGCAGGCGGAAGACGCAAGCCTATGGCTACACCTTC. The chain employs TRBV6-1 and TRBJ1-2, with D unclear. V shed 6 bases and J shed 4 bases, with 15 bases lying between them. Germline values: CDR1 MNHNS, CDR2 SASEGT. CDR3 length: 14 residues.

Only a few counts were recorded for this clonotype. The chain carries TRBV5-1 and TRBJ2-7, with D possibly matching TRBD2 (6 bases). Trimming stripped 4 bases from V and 5 bases from J, with 16 bases between. The germline V gene encodes CDR1 SGHRS and CDR2 YFSETQ. The CDR3 spans 14 residues. CDR3 nucleotides: TGCGCCAGCAGCCGGAGTGTGGCTAGCGACGAGCAGTACTTC. Amino acids: CASSRSVASDEQYF.

This clonotype was counted between two and nine times. The gene calls are TRBV28 and TRBJ2-1; D ambiguous. Looked up from germline, CDR1 is MDHEN and CDR2 is SYDVKM. V was clipped by 3 bases and J by 6 bases, with 9 bases between them. This CDR3 contains 13 residues. This CDR3 is CASSFPVGNEQFF. CDR3 sequence (DNA): TGTGCCAGCAGTTTTCCGGTGGGCAATGAGCAGTTCTTC.

CDR3 in DNA: TGCAGCGTTGAACGCGAAAAGGGGTACGAGCAGTACTTC. This gives the protein CSVEREKGYEQYF. This chain uses TRBV29-1 with TRBJ2-7, with TRBD1 as a possible D gene (5 bases). This CDR3 has 13 amino acids. Germline CDR1 SQVTM, CDR2 ANQGSEA. The germline V and J ends were trimmed by 2 bases and 4 bases, with 12 bases remaining between them.

The chain has TRBV12-3 or TRBV12-4 and TRBJ1-5, with a possible D match to TRBD1 (5 bases). The length of the CDR3 is 14 residues. V shed 0 bases and J shed 7 bases, with 10 bases lying between them. CDR3 sequence reads: CASSLAAGKQPQHF. CDR3 coding DNA: TGTGCCAGCAGTTTAGCGGCAGGGAAACAGCCCCAGCATTTT.

This sequence joins TRBV29-1 and TRBJ1-2; perhaps TRBD1 as D (5 bases). The CDR3 is 11 amino acids. Germline V gene lookup returns CDR1 SQVTM and CDR2 ANQGSEA. Trimming shortened V by 8 bases and J by 10 bases, and 17 bases separated the two germline ends. CDR3 sequence (DNA): TGCAGCTTCCGGACACCCGTCACCTACACCTTC. This gives the protein CSFRTPVTYTF.

CDR3 sequence reads: CASSRYRVSYEQYF. In nucleotides, the CDR3 is TGTGCCAGCAGTCGTTACAGGGTTTCCTACGAGCAGTACTTC. The chain has TRBV28 and TRBJ2-7; TRBD1 might be the D (6 bases). Trimming took 5 bases from V and 1 from J, leaving 12 bases between them. This CDR3 has 14 amino acids. Germline values: CDR1 MDHEN, CDR2 SYDVKM.

This clonotype turned up a few times. V and J are TRBV20-1 and TRBJ2-3; D is ambiguous. Trimming took 3 bases from V and 6 from J, leaving 4 bases between them. Per germline, CDR1 DFQATT and CDR2 SNEGSKA (reference sequence). CDR3 size: 10 residues. For the CDR3, the DNA is TGCAGTGCTAGGGTCGATACGCAGTATTTT. It encodes CSARVDTQYF.

This clonotype was observed a single time. The chain is built from TRBV6-4 and TRBJ2-1; a possible D gene is TRBD1 (6 bases). Germline assignment: CDR1 MRHNA and CDR2 SNTAGT. CDR3 length: 15 amino acids. Trimming removed 3 bases from V and 0 bases from J, with 9 bases in between. CDR3 sequence reads: CASSEQDSSYNEQFF. Written as DNA, the CDR3 is TGTGCCAGCAGTGAACAGGACAGCTCCTACAATGAGCAGTTCTTC.

There are a few counts of this clonotype. The V gene is TRBV20-1, the J gene TRBJ2-7; the match to TRBD1 covers 8 bases. The trim removed 0 bases at V and 0 bases at J, leaving 4 bases unmatched. CDR1 is DFQATT, CDR2 SNEGSKA, per germline (reference sequence). CDR3 length: 15 amino acids. This CDR3 is CSARDPGQGSYEQYF. Written as DNA, the CDR3 is TGCAGTGCTAGAGATCCAGGACAGGGCTCCTACGAGCAGTACTTC.

The V call is TRBV5-1, the J call TRBJ2-7; D not resolved. The CDR3 length is 15 residues. Looked up from germline, CDR1 is SGHRS and CDR2 is YFSETQ. Trimming removed 0 bases from V and 3 bases from J, with 13 bases in between. In DNA, the CDR3 is TGCGCCAGCAGCTTGGGACGGTTCGCGGTCTACGAGCAGTACTTC. It translates to CASSLGRFAVYEQYF.

DNA for the CDR3: TGTGCCAGCAGTTACTCGAGTCAGGGGAGCCCCTACGAGCAGTACTTC. Protein product: CASSYSSQGSPYEQYF. This chain links TRBV6-2 or TRBV6-3 with TRBJ2-7, with D tentatively TRBD1 (6 bases). The germline V gene encodes CDR1 MNHEY and CDR2 SVGEGT. V was trimmed by 0 bases and J by 2 bases, leaving 14 bases between them. The CDR3 runs to 16 residues.

The chain employs TRBV7-2 and TRBJ2-5; a weak D match, TRBD1 (5 bases). The CDR3 is 12 residues long. Germline V lookup: CDR1 SGHTA, CDR2 FQGNSA. V dropped 8 bases and J dropped 4 bases, with 11 bases sitting between them. This CDR3 reads CASEGVTETQYF. The CDR3 DNA reads as TGTGCCAGCGAAGGGGTTACAGAGACCCAGTACTTC.

This clonotype was counted at least ten times. The chain joins TRBV7-2 to TRBJ2-7, with D hard to call. The CDR3 consists of 15 residues. Germline-derived CDR1 and CDR2 are SGHTA and FQGNSA. Trimming pared 2 bases from V and 3 bases from J, leaving 14 bases between. The CDR3 loop is CASSLFFGPNYEQYF. CDR3 bases: TGTGCCAGCAGCTTATTTTTCGGGCCGAACTACGAGCAGTACTTC.

This clonotype was counted a few times. The CDR3 loop reads CASSPRNEAFF. The CDR3 region has the DNA TGTGCCAGCAGCCCCCGGAACGAAGCTTTCTTT. This sequence joins TRBV7-2 and TRBJ1-1; D not certain. The CDR3 spans 11 residues. The germline V gene encodes CDR1 SGHTA and CDR2 FQGNSA. V lost 5 bases to trimming and J lost 8 bases, with 9 bases between them.

This clonotype is a singleton in its sample. This chain joins TRBV29-1 and TRBJ2-2; D may match TRBD1 or TRBD2 (5 bases each). The germline V gene encodes CDR1 SQVTM and CDR2 ANQGSEA. The length of the CDR3 is 12 residues. V lost 5 bases and J lost 6, with 10 bases in between. CDR3 coding DNA: TGCAGCGTTCTAGGGGACGCCGGGGAGCTGTTTTTT. This codes for CSVLGDAGELFF.

This chain connects TRBV4-2 to TRBJ1-1; 12 bases line up with TRBD1. The germline CDR1 and CDR2 sequences are LGHNA and YNFKEQ. V dropped 3 bases and J dropped 0; count of bases not matched to a gene: 5. The CDR3 has 17 residues. The CDR3 nucleotides read TGTGCCAGCAGCCATGACGGGACAGGGGGCATGAACACTGAAGCTTTCTTT. This encodes CASSHDGTGGMNTEAFF.

The rearrangement links TRBV28 to TRBJ2-1; a possible D gene is TRBD2 (5 bases). Germline assignment: CDR1 MDHEN and CDR2 SYDVKM. The length of the CDR3 is 16 residues. Trimming left V 6 bases short and J 0 bases short, with 15 bases between. The CDR3 is CASRAGRLSSYNEQFF. Written as DNA, the CDR3 is TGTGCCAGCAGGGCGGGCAGGCTAAGCTCCTACAATGAGCAGTTCTTC.

This clonotype has a single count. V and J are TRBV5-5 and TRBJ2-5; 9 nucleotides align to TRBD1. Germline assignment: CDR1 SGHKS and CDR2 YYEKEE (reference sequence). This CDR3 is built from 17 residues. Trimming cost V 3 bases and J 5 bases; bases outside gene matches: 14. The CDR3 reads CASSSPYGQGPSETQYF. Here the CDR3 DNA reads TGTGCCAGCAGCTCCCCCTATGGACAGGGGCCATCGGAGACCCAGTACTTC. The variable domain in full, completed from reference TRBV5-5 and TRBJ2-5, reads DAGVTQSPTHLIKTRGQQVTLRCSPISGHKSVSWYQQVLGQGPQFIFQYYEKEERGRGNFPDRFSARQFPNYSSELNVNALLLGDSALYLCASSSPYGQGPSETQYFGPGTRLLVL.